This T cell receptor beta chain was identified in a study of T cells in Graves' hyperthyroidism and ophthalmopathy. This clonotype was counted many times. From RNA transcripts, TCR beta CDR3 regions were amplified. When the TCR CDR3 underwent first-round RT-PCR, the HTBI primer set was used. In TCRdb, the multiplex PCR reads were re-called with MiXCR into one record per CDR3 protein. The sample carries hundreds of thousands of distinct CDR3 sequences, about 35% recorded once. The germline gives CDR1 SQVTM, CDR2 ANQGSEA. The CDR3 spans 19 residues. The V segment lost 4 bases and the J segment 3 bases; nucleotides outside the gene matches: 18.

Sequencing input: blood. The receptor comes from a woman aged 40 to 50 with Graves' hyperthyroidism. This chain uses TRBV29-1 with TRBJ1-5; 10 bases agree with TRBD1. DNA for the CDR3: TGCAGCGTTGCGGTCCACGGGAACATGGGGACAGGGGCCAATCAGCCCCAGCATTTT. The encoded protein is CSVAVHGNMGTGANQPQHF.